The 8 T cell receptor beta chains below come from one sample, sequenced in a study of monozygotic twins with inflammatory bowel disease. Following a re-call of the 5' RACE reads, TCRdb has one entry per CDR3 protein and lacks DNA. This table lists fewer than 400,000 distinct CDR3 sequences. The sequenced sample consisted of blood. All receptors come from a human donor with ulcerative colitis or Crohn's disease, or a healthy co-twin of an affected twin (not recorded which).

This CDR3 reads CATSDPGQGAHGELFF. The chain combines TRBV24-1 with TRBJ2-2; TCRdb proposes TRBD1, but this gene call is untestable without DNA. Germline V gene sequence: CDR1 KGHDR, CDR2 SFDVKD. The CDR3 runs to 16 residues.

The chain uses TRBV11-2 and TRBJ2-4; the TCRdb D gene call, TRBD2, has no DNA to confirm it. The CDR3 consists of 18 residues. Germline CDR1 is SGHAT and CDR2 is FQNNGV. The CDR3 sequence is CASSLVLGQNLAKNIQYF.

The chain is built from TRBV5-1 and TRBJ1-6; the TCRdb call, TRBD1, lacks DNA for checking. The CDR3 loop spans 20 amino acids. Germline CDR1 reads SGHRS; CDR2 reads YFSETQ. CDR3 residues: CASSLAGLRQRPGGNSPLHF.

V gene TRBV6-2 or TRBV6-3 combines with J gene TRBJ2-3; there is no DNA to check the TCRdb D call of TRBD2. Germline loops: CDR1 MNHEY, CDR2 SVGEGT. The length of the CDR3 is 18 residues. CDR3 amino acids: CASSYLAGLAGATDTQYF.

The V gene is TRBV10-1, the J gene TRBJ1-5. CDR3 length: 13 residues. Germline CDR1 is WNHNN and CDR2 is SYGVQD (reference sequence). The CDR3 region is CASKPAFVQPQHF.

This sequence joins TRBV6-2 or TRBV6-3 and TRBJ2-7. The CDR3 has 14 residues. The V gene's germline CDR1 is MNHEY and CDR2 SVGEGT. The CDR3 region is CASSQNDGPYEQYF.

The chain is built from TRBV30 and TRBJ1-3. CDR3 size: 13 residues. Germline V gene data show CDR1 as GTSNPN and CDR2 as SVGIG (reference sequence). CDR3 in amino acids: CAWNGGGGNTIYF.

This CDR3 is CASSLDAGSPLHF. The chain uses TRBV7-9 and TRBJ1-6. Per germline, CDR1 SEHNR and CDR2 FQNEAQ (reference sequence). The CDR3 extends over 13 amino acids. Looking up the rest from reference TRBV7-9 and TRBJ1-6 gives the full variable domain: DTGVSQNPRHKITKRGQNVTFRCDPISEHNRLYWYRQTLGQGPEFLTYFQNEAQLEKSRLLSDRFSAERPKGSFSTLEIQRTEQGDSAMYLCASSLDAGSPLHFGNGTRLTVT.